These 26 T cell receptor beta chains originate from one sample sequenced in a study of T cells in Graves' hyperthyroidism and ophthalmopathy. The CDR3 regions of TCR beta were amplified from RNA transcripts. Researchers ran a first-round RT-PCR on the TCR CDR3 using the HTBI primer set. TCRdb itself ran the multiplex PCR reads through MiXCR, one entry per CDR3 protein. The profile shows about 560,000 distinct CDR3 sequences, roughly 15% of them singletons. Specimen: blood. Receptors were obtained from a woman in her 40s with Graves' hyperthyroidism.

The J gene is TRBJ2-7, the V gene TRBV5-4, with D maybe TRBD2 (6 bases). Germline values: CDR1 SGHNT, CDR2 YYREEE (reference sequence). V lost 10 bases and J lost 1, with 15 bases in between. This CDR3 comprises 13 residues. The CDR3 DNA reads TGTGCCTGCGCCGAGGAGGGGTCCTACGAGCAGTACTTC. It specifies CACAEEGSYEQYF.

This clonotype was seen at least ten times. DNA for the CDR3: TGTGCCAGCAGTTGGACTAGCGGGAGGGCCGGAGAGACCCAGTACTTC. Translated: CASSWTSGRAGETQYF. The chain links TRBV28 to TRBJ2-5; 15 nucleotides line up with TRBD2. The CDR3 covers 16 residues. Germline trimming cut 4 bases from V and 4 bases from J; bases unmatched to any gene: 4. CDR1 and CDR2 from the germline V gene are MDHEN and SYDVKM.

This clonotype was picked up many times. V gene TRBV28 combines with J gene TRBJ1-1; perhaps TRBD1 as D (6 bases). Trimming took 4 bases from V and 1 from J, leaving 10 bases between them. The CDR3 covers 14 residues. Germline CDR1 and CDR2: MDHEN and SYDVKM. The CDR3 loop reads CASSSRTENTEAFF. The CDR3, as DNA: TGTGCCAGCAGTTCTCGGACAGAGAACACTGAAGCTTTCTTT.

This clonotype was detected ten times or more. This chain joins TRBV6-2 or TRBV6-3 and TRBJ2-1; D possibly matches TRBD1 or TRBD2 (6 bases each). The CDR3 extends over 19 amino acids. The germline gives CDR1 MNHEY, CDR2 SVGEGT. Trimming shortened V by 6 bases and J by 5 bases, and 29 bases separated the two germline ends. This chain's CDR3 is CASSRRWGAIMRRHNEQFF. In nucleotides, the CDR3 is TGTGCCAGCAGCCGAAGATGGGGGGCCATTATGAGGCGCCACAATGAGCAGTTCTTC.

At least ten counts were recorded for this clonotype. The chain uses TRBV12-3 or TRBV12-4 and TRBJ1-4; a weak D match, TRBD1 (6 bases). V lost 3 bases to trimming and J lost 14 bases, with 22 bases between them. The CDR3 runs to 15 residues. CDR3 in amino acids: CASSFGTNRDTRLFF. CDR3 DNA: TGTGCCAGCAGTTTCGGCACCAACAGGGACACGCGTCTGTTTTTT.

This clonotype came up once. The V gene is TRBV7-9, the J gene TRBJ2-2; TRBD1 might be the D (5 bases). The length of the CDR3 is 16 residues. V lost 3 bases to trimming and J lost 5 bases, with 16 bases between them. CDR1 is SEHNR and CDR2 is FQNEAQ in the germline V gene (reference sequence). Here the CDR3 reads CASSFWGRLGTGELFF. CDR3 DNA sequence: TGTGCCAGCAGCTTTTGGGGCCGACTCGGGACCGGGGAGCTGTTTTTT.

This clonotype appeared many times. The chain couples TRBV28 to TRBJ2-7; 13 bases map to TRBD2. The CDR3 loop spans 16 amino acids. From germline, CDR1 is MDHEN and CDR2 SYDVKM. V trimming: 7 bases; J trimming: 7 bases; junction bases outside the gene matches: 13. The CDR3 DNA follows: TGTGCCAGCAAAGCCGCCGGGACTAGCGGGACGGGGGAGCAGTACTTC. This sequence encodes CASKAAGTSGTGEQYF.

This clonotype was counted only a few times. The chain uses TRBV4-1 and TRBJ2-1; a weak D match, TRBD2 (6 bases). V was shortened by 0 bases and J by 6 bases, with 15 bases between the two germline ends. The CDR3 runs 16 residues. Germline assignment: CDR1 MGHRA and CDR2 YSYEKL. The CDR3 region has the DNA TGCGCCAGCAGCCAAGATCCGGCACTAGCCCTCAATGAGCAGTTCTTC. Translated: CASSQDPALALNEQFF.

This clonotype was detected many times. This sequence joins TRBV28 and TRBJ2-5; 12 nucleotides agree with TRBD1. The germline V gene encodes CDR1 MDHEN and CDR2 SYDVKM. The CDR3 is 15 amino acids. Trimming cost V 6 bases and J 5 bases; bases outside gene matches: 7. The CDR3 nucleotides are TGTGCCAGCAGCGGGGGACAGGGGGCTTGGGAGACCCAGTACTTC. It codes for CASSGGQGAWETQYF.

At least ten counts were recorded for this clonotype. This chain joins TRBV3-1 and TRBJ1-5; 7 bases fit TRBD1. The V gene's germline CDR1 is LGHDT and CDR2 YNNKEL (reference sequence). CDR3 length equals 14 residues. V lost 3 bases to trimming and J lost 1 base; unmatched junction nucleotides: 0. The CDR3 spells CASSQGQSNQPQHF. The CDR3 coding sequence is TGTGCCAGCAGCCAGGGACAGAGCAATCAGCCCCAGCATTTT.

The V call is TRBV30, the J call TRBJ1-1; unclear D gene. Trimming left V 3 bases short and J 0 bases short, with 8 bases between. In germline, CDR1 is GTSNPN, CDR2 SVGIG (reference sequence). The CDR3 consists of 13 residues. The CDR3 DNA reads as TGTGCCTGGAGCATCCAGATGAACACTGAAGCTTTCTTT. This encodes CAWSIQMNTEAFF.

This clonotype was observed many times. The CDR3 here is CASRAQGPNYEQYF. The CDR3 nucleotides read TGTGCCAGCAGAGCGCAGGGCCCCAACTACGAGCAGTACTTC. The chain couples TRBV28 to TRBJ2-7; D perhaps matches TRBD1 (5 bases). The CDR3 sequence is 14 residues long. CDR1 and CDR2 (germline): MDHEN, SYDVKM. With 6 bases removed from V and 3 bases from J, the gap between germline ends came to 15 bases.

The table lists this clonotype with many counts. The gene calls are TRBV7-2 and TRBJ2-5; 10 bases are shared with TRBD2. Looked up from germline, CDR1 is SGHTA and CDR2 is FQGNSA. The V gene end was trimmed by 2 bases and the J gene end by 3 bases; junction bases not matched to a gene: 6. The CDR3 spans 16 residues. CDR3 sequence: CASSLSLGLAEETQYF. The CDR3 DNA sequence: TGTGCCAGCAGCTTATCGCTAGGACTAGCGGAAGAGACCCAGTACTTC.

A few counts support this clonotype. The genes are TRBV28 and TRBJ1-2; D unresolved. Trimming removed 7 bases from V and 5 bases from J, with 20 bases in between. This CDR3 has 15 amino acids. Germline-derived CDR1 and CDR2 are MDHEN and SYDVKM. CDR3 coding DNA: TGTGCCAGCACGATGCCCGAGGGAGGAGGATATGGCTACACCTTC. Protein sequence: CASTMPEGGGYGYTF.

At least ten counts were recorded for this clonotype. The CDR3 coding sequence is TGTGCCAGCTCCGCACAGGACAATCAGCCCCAGCATTTT. Its translation: CASSAQDNQPQHF. The chain couples TRBV12-3 or TRBV12-4 to TRBJ1-5; possibly TRBD1 for D (5 bases). The CDR3 is 13 amino acids. The V end was cut by 8 bases, the J end by 3 bases, with 11 bases between.

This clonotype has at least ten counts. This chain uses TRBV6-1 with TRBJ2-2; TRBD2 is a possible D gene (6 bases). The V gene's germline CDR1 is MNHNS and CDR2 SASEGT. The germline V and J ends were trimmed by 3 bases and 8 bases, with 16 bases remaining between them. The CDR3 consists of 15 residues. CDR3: CASSELGLSTGELFF. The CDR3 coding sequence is TGTGCCAGCAGTGAGTTGGGACTCTCCACGGGGGAGCTGTTTTTT.

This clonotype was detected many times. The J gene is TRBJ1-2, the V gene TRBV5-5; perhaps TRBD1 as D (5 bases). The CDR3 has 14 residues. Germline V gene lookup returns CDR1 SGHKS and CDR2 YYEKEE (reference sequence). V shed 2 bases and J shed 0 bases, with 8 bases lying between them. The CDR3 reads CASSLSGTNYGYTF. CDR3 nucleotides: TGTGCCAGCAGCTTATCAGGGACTAACTATGGCTACACCTTC.

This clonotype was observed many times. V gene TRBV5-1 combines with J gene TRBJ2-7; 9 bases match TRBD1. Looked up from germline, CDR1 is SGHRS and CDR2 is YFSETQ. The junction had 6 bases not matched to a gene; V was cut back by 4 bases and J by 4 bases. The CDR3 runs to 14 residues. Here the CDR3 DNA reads TGCGCCAGCAGCCGGACAGGGGATGGATACGAGCAGTACTTC. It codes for CASSRTGDGYEQYF.

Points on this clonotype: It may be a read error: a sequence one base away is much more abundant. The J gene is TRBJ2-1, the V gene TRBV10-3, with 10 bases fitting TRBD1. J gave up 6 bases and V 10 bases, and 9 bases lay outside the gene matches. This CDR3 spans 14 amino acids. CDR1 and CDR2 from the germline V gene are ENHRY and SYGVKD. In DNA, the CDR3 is TGTGCCAGCCGAGGGACAGGGGTCAGCAATGAGCAGTTCTTC. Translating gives CASRGTGVSNEQFF.

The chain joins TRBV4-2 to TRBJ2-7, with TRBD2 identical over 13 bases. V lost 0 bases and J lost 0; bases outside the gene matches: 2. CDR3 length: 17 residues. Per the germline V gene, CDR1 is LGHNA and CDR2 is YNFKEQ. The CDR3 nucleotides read TGTGCCAGCAGCCAAGAATGGACTAGCGGGAGCTCCTACGAGCAGTACTTC. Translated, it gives CASSQEWTSGSSYEQYF.

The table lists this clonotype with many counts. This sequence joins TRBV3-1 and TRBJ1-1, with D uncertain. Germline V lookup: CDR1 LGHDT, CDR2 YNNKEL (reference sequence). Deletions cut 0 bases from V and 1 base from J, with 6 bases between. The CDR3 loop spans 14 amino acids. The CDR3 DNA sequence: TGTGCCAGCAGCCAAGAGCAGAAGAACACTGAAGCTTTCTTT. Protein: CASSQEQKNTEAFF.

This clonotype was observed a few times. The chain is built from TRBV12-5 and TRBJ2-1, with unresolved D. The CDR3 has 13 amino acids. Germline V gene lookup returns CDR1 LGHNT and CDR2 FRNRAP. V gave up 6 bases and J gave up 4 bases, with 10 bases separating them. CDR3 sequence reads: CASGPDGYNEQFF. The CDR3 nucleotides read TGTGCTAGTGGCCCGGACGGTTACAATGAGCAGTTCTTC. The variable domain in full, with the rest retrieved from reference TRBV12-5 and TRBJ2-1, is DARVTQTPRHKVTEMGQEVTMRCQPILGHNTVFWYRQTMMQGLELLAYFRNRAPLDDSGMPKDRFSAEMPDATLATLKIQPSEPRDSAVYFCASGPDGYNEQFFGPGTRLTVL.

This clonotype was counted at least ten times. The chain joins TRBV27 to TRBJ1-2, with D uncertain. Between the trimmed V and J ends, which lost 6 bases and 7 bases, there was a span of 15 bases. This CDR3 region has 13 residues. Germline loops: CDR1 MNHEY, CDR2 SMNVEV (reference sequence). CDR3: CASSFIRRGGYTF. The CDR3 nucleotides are TGTGCCAGCAGCTTTATACGTCGGGGTGGCTACACCTTC.

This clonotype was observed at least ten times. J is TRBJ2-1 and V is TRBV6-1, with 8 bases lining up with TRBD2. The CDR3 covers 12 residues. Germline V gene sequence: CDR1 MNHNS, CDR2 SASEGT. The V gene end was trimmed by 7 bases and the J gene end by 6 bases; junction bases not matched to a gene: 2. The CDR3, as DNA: TGTGCCAGCATTGGACTAGCCAATGAGCAGTTCTTC. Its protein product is CASIGLANEQFF.

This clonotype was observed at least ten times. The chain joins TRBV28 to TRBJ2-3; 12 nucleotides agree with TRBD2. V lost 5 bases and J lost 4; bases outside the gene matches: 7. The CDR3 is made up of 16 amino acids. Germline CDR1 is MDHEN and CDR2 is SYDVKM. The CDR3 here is CASSLGLAGPPDTQYF. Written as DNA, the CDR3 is TGTGCCAGCAGTCTCGGACTAGCGGGACCTCCAGATACGCAGTATTTT.

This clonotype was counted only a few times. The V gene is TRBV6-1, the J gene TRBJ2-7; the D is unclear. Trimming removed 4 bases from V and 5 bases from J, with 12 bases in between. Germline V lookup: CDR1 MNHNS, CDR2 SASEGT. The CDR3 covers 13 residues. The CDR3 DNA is TGTGCCAGCAGTGGGATTCAAGGCCACGAGCAGTACTTC. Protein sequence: CASSGIQGHEQYF.